The clone carrying this T cell receptor beta chain has at least ten counts. Molecular barcoded adaptors covering alpha/delta and beta/gamma chains were used on 400 to 450 ng RNA. Each CDR3 protein gets one entry after TCRdb re-called the reads with MiXCR. The sample consists of some 120,000 distinct CDR3 sequences, over 10% of them appearing once. This sample was taken from a study of read filtering for tumor transcriptome and immune sequencing. About the study: IR-seq gave about 3.5 to 10.27 million TCR reads per sample; RNA-seq gave about 75 to 1,400.

The V end was cut by 2 bases, the J end by 5 bases, with 13 bases between. Germline CDR1 reads SGHRS; CDR2 reads YFSETQ. The CDR3 spans 14 residues. This TCR was sampled from a donor aged 40 or over with multiple myeloma. Sample: a population of CD138-negative cells sorted from bone marrow. The V gene is TRBV5-1, the J gene TRBJ2-5; D unclear. This chain's CDR3 is CASSLTRLGETQYF. Here the CDR3 DNA reads TGCGCCAGCAGCTTAACCCGGCTAGGGGAGACCCAGTACTTC.